Shown below are 2 T cell receptor beta chains from a single sample sequenced in a study of CD4 T cells in relation to SARS-CoV-2 and coronaviruses (dated by TCRdb to 2020 to 2023). No antigen has been identified for these receptors. CD4+ T cells from unexposed donors were collected before the COVID-19 pandemic (2011-2018). After less than eleven days of culture, CD4+ T cells were isolated with the EasySep CD4+ T cell isolation kit. The protocol used for the library was the immunoSEQ multiplex PCR assay. Here the immuneACCESS table is served through TCRdb, limited to in-frame sequences with V and J called. Missing clones are a known gap in these copies; in checked studies unresolved V genes cover under half, and the rest lacks a known reason. The sample contains about 24,000 clones, under 80% of them found a single time. Around 12% of the sample comes from the top ten. Input material: CD4+ T cells from PBMCs, cultured in vitro. All receptors come from a human donor in good health.

The chain carries TRBV7-2 and TRBJ1-4, with D unclear. Trimming left V 1 base short and J 6 bases short, with 9 bases between. The CDR3 has 14 amino acids. CDR1 and CDR2 from the germline V gene are SGHTA and FQGNSA. The CDR3 region has the DNA TGTGCCAGCAGCTTAGTAGGACGGGATGAAAAACTGTTTTTT. Translation: CASSLVGRDEKLFF.

This clone was found once. This chain joins TRBV10-3 and TRBJ1-2, with a weak D call TRBD1 (5 bases). CDR3 length: 13 amino acids. V was cut by 7 bases and J by 4 bases, with 13 bases left in between. Germline values: CDR1 ENHRY, CDR2 SYGVKD. In DNA, the CDR3 is TGTGCCATCAATATGGAGGGGCGCTATGGCTACACCTTC. Translating it yields CAINMEGRYGYTF.